A selection of T cell receptor beta chains follows, all from one sample in a study of blood T cell repertoires in COVID-19. Only in-frame clones appear in the TCRdb table, and some are missing; sequencing was by immunoSEQ multiplex PCR. Among 100,000 or so clones listed, around 81% were seen once. Input material: peripheral blood. The receptors originated from a man older than 75 with acute or convalescent COVID-19. CDR3s include the opening cysteine and the closing phenylalanine or tryptophan. D genes are given only for firm matches. Only part of the rows carry a size: once, few, many, or a class if the clone is expanded.

>TRBJ1-1|-|TRBV12-5|-
CASGLGDTNTEAFF
TGTGCTAGTGGCCTAGGGGACACTAACACTGAAGCTTTCTTT
>TRBJ1-5|-|TRBV18|once
CASSPTVGGNNQPQHF
TGTGCCAGCTCACCAACGGTGGGCGGGAATAATCAGCCCCAGCATTTT
>TRBJ1-5|TRBD1|TRBV28|-
CASSLGQSNQPQHF
TGTGCCAGCAGTCTGGGACAGAGCAATCAGCCCCAGCATTTT
>TRBJ2-1|TRBD1|TRBV6-5|-
CASRPGGVGNEQFF
TGTGCCAGCAGACCAGGGGGCGTCGGCAATGAGCAGTTCTTC
>TRBJ1-4|TRBD1|TRBV28|-
CASSHRSRGRNEKLFF
TGTGCCAGCAGCCACCGTAGCAGGGGGCGGAATGAAAAACTGTTTTTT
>TRBJ2-7|TRBD1|TRBV5-5|-
CASSLRDRYYEQYF
TGTGCCAGCAGCTTAAGGGACAGATACTACGAGCAGTACTTC
>TRBJ1-2|TRBD1|TRBV30|-
CASWTGLVYGYTF
TGTGCCTCCTGGACAGGATTAGTCTATGGCTACACCTTC
>TRBJ2-3|TRBD2|TRBV11-2|once
CASSPGGFDTQYF
TGTGCCAGCAGCCCGGGGGGGTTCGATACGCAGTATTTT
>TRBJ1-5|TRBD1|TRBV18|-
CASSPDRGYQPQHF
TGTGCCAGCTCGCCCGACAGGGGGTATCAGCCCCAGCATTTT
>TRBJ2-6|-|TRBV19|-
CASARQFSGANVLTF
TGTGCCAGTGCACGACAGTTCTCTGGGGCCAACGTCCTGACTTTC
>TRBJ2-2|TRBD2|TRBV7-3|few
CASSPTSGSRTGELFF
TGTGCCAGCAGCCCGACTAGCGGGAGTAGAACCGGGGAGCTGTTTTTT
>TRBJ2-7|-|TRBV6-5|-
CASSYFGGGYEQYF
TGTGCCAGCAGTTACTTCGGGGGAGGCTACGAGCAGTACTTC
>TRBJ1-6|TRBD1|TRBV12-3/TRBV12-4|once
CASSRDRYSPLHF
TGTGCCAGCAGTCGGGACAGGTATTCACCCCTCCACTTT
>TRBJ1-4|TRBD1|TRBV5-1|-
CASNPGGRTGDEKLFF
TGCGCCAGCAATCCGGGAGGCCGGACAGGGGACGAAAAACTGTTTTTT
>TRBJ2-3|TRBD2|TRBV7-9|few
CASSLRGSGRAGDTQYF
TGTGCCAGCAGCTTAAGGGGAAGCGGGAGGGCCGGTGATACGCAGTATTTT
>TRBJ2-7|TRBD2|TRBV4-1|-
CASSQYHPSGKSYEQYF
TGCGCCAGCAGCCAATATCACCCTAGCGGGAAATCCTACGAGCAGTACTTC
>TRBJ2-3|TRBD2|TRBV16|-
CASSPLGGRPTDTQYF
TGTGCCAGCAGCCCGCTGGGCGGGAGGCCCACAGATACGCAGTATTTT
>TRBJ2-7|TRBD2|TRBV27|-
CASSSDPGTITYEQYF
TGTGCCAGCAGTTCAGATCCCGGGACTATAACCTACGAGCAGTACTTC
>TRBJ1-2|TRBD1|TRBV29-1|-
CSAGQGWRSYGYTF
TGCAGCGCTGGACAGGGTTGGAGGAGCTATGGCTACACCTTC
>TRBJ2-7|TRBD2|TRBV2|-
CASRFSGAQYF
TGTGCCAGCAGGTTTAGCGGGGCTCAGTACTTC
>TRBJ2-1|TRBD2|TRBV7-9|-
CASSFAGEGKDEQFF
TGTGCCAGCAGCTTCGCGGGAGAAGGGAAGGATGAGCAGTTCTTC
>TRBJ1-2|-|TRBV6-5|-
CASRVDGIYGYTF
TGTGCCAGCAGAGTGGACGGGATCTATGGCTACACCTTC
>TRBJ2-1|-|TRBV10-1|-
CASSDRQAQVRFF
TGCGCCAGCAGTGATAGGCAGGCACAGGTACGATTCTTC
>TRBJ2-5|-|TRBV5-1|-
CASRWGHQETQYF
TGCGCCAGCAGATGGGGACATCAAGAGACCCAGTACTTC
>TRBJ2-1|-|TRBV5-1|-
CASRKDSNEQFF
TGCGCCAGCCGCAAAGACAGCAATGAGCAGTTCTTC
>TRBJ2-7|TRBD2|TRBV4-3|-
CASSQASGSGYEQYF
TGCGCCAGCAGCCAAGCTAGCGGGAGCGGGTACGAGCAGTACTTC
>TRBJ1-4|-|TRBV28|-
CASRGFANEKLFF
TGTGCCAGTAGGGGCTTCGCTAATGAAAAACTGTTTTTT
>TRBJ2-1|TRBD2|TRBV5-1|once
CASRDGLAGVYSYNEQFF
TGCGCCAGCAGAGATGGTCTAGCGGGAGTGTATTCCTACAATGAGCAGTTCTTC
>TRBJ2-1|-|TRBV4-3|-
CASSQDFFQGGQFF
TGCGCCAGCAGCCAAGATTTTTTTCAGGGAGGGCAGTTCTTC
>TRBJ1-1|-|TRBV19|-
CASKKEPLTEAFF
TGTGCCAGTAAGAAGGAGCCCCTCACTGAAGCTTTCTTT
>TRBJ1-4|TRBD1|TRBV28|-
CASSLYGTGGGKLFF
TGTGCCAGCAGTTTATACGGGACAGGGGGGGGAAAACTGTTTTTT
>TRBJ1-6|-|TRBV19|-
CASSPRYDSPLHF
TGTGCCAGTAGCCCCAGATACGATTCACCCCTCCACTTT
>TRBJ2-7|-|TRBV5-1|-
CASSSRSGNEQYF
TGCGCCAGCAGCTCACGGTCCGGGAACGAGCAGTACTTC